A single TCR beta chain is shown here with its context. No cognate antigen has been identified for it. Nothing much larger sits one base from this clone, and base qualities are not available. The data were obtained in a study of control samples from healthy donors and cancer patients (dated by TCRdb to 2019 to 2021). Library prep was done by the immunoSEQ multiplex PCR assay. Imported from immuneACCESS, the table was reduced by TCRdb to in-frame sequences with V and J called. These copies leave out some clones; in studies compared against another copy, an unresolved V gene accounts for under half, and the cause of the remainder is not known. Within this sample are roughly 120,000 clones, with roughly 90% of them counted one time only. Together, the top ten hold 3.7% of the sample. CDR3 length: 13 amino acids, cysteine to phenylalanine. Of the read, only the CDR3 DNA is kept; its 39 bases are in frame from base 1. Per the germline V gene, KGHDR is the CDR1 and SFDVKD is the CDR2. The junction shows trimming of 7 bases on V and 4 bases on J, plus 12 bases between the germline ends.

The material sequenced was PBMCs. Recombination joined TRBV24-1 with TRBJ1-2; D gene: possibly TRBD1, on 6 matching bases. The origin of this receptor is a woman between 55 and 75 years old with lung cancer. The sequenced DNA: TGTGCCACCAGCACCGGAGGGGGCTATGGCTACACCTTC. This codes for CATSTGGGYGYTF.